These 16 T cell receptor beta chains originate from one sample sequenced in a study of shared clonotypes between healthy human individuals. Libraries were prepared by immunoSEQ multiplex PCR; TCRdb keeps only in-frame clonotypes and omits some of them. Of 2 million to 2.5 million clones listed, 90% to 95% are singletons. Sequenced input: naive CD4+ T cells from PBMCs. Subset described: CD45RA+ positively selected. The receptor set was obtained from a man between 18 and 35 years old in good health. Some clones in this sample may be carry-over from other donors' samples.

The V and J genes are TRBV21-1 and TRBJ2-7; TRBD1 is the table's D call, not checked against the DNA. TRBV21-1 constitutes a pseudogene. The CDR3 loop spans 14 amino acids. CDR3 sequence: CASRPSRATYEQYF. CDR3 in DNA: TGTGCCAGCAGGCCATCCAGGGCGACCTACGAGCAGTACTTC.

The chain recombines TRBV6-6 with TRBJ1-6; 7 nucleotides match TRBD1. The CDR3 spans 14 residues. The junction had 6 bases not matched to a gene; V was cut back by 6 bases and J by 7 bases. Germline V gene lookup returns CDR1 MNHNY and CDR2 SVGAGI (reference sequence). The CDR3 spells CASSLGQRNSPLHF. The CDR3 nucleotides read TGTGCCAGCAGCCTGGGACAGAGAAATTCACCCCTCCACTTT.

This clone came up once. The CDR3 protein is CASRASPSGANVLTF. CDR3 sequence (DNA): TGTGCCAGCAGAGCTAGTCCCTCTGGGGCCAACGTCCTGACTTTC. The rearrangement uses TRBV2 and TRBJ2-6; D unclear. Germline V gene lookup returns CDR1 SNHLY and CDR2 FYNNEI. The CDR3 spans 15 residues. V dropped 6 bases and J dropped 0 bases, with 9 bases sitting between them.

This chain uses TRBV28 with TRBJ2-1; D is ambiguous. CDR3 length equals 17 residues. The V and J ends lost 6 bases and 0 bases respectively, with 18 bases between them. Germline V gene lookup returns CDR1 MDHEN and CDR2 SYDVKM. CDR3 sequence (DNA): TGTGCCAGCAGCCCGCACTCTGGCCTTGGCTCCTACAATGAGCAGTTCTTC. Its protein product is CASSPHSGLGSYNEQFF.

This sequence joins TRBV30 and TRBJ2-5, with 8 positions matching TRBD2. Germline assignment: CDR1 GTSNPN and CDR2 SVGIG (reference sequence). CDR3 length: 13 residues. After removal of 4 bases from V and 4 bases from J, the junction contained 5 bases not matched to a gene. In DNA form, the CDR3 reads TGTGCCTGGAACCGGGGGGGACGAGAGACCCAGTACTTC. It specifies CAWNRGGRETQYF. The full variable domain, rest sourced from reference TRBV30 and TRBJ2-5, is SQTIHQWPATLVQPVGSPLSLECTVEGTSNPNLYWYRQAAGRGLQLLFYSVGIGQISSEVPQNLSASRPQDRQFILSSKKLLLSDSGFYLCAWNRGGRETQYFGPGTRLLVL.

V usage is TRBV9 and J usage is TRBJ1-4, with 9 nucleotides matching TRBD1. CDR1 and CDR2 from the germline V gene are SGDLS and YYNGEE. The CDR3 spans 15 residues. V dropped 0 bases and J dropped 8; count of bases not matched to a gene: 5. The chain's CDR3 is CASSVAGTGPEKLFF. The CDR3 region has the DNA TGTGCCAGCAGCGTAGCCGGGACAGGGCCCGAAAAACTGTTTTTT.

V and J are TRBV28 and TRBJ1-4; no firm D call. This CDR3 is built from 19 residues. The V gene lost 5 bases and the J gene lost 1 base, with 23 bases spanning the gap. Germline V gives CDR1 MDHEN, CDR2 SYDVKM. Here the CDR3 DNA reads TGTGCCAGCAGTCCCCGCGCAGTTAGGGCCTCCGTAACTAATGAAAAACTGTTTTTT. Its protein product is CASSPRAVRASVTNEKLFF.

This chain connects TRBV2 to TRBJ1-1; 8 bases match TRBD1. Per the germline V gene, CDR1 is SNHLY and CDR2 is FYNNEI. The CDR3 sequence is 14 residues long. Germline trimming cut 6 bases from V and 1 base from J; bases unmatched to any gene: 4. Here the CDR3 reads CASRKGQENTEAFF. The CDR3 DNA reads TGTGCCAGCAGGAAGGGACAGGAGAACACTGAAGCTTTCTTT.

This chain connects TRBV9 to TRBJ1-1, with D possibly matching TRBD1 (5 bases). The CDR3 sequence is 15 residues long. V dropped 2 bases and J dropped 4 bases, with 15 bases sitting between them. The germline V gene encodes CDR1 SGDLS and CDR2 YYNGEE. In DNA form, the CDR3 reads TGTGCCAGCAGCGTCAGCCCGGGGGGGATCACTGAAGCTTTCTTT. Translation: CASSVSPGGITEAFF.

The rearrangement uses TRBV7-3 and TRBJ2-3; 10 bases fit TRBD2. Germline V gene data show CDR1 as SGHTA and CDR2 as FQGTGA. The CDR3 has 15 amino acids. Unmatched junction bases numbered 1, after V lost 4 bases and J lost 0 bases. The CDR3 nucleotides read TGTGCCAGCAGCTCTAGCGGGGGCAGCACAGATACGCAGTATTTT. Residues: CASSSSGGSTDTQYF.

This chain joins TRBV5-1 and TRBJ2-7; TRBD1 matches 12 bases. The V and J ends lost 4 bases and 4 bases, in that order; junction bases with no gene match: 6. This CDR3 has 15 residues. Per germline, CDR1 SGHRS and CDR2 YFSETQ. This CDR3 reads CASSLGQGAGYEQYF. The CDR3 coding sequence is TGCGCCAGCAGCCTGGGACAGGGGGCAGGGTACGAGCAGTACTTC.

In regard to this clone: Within the sample, other DNA sequences also encode this same CDR3. The CDR3 bases are TGTGCCAGCAGCGTATTAGGCGAAAAACTGTTTTTT. Protein sequence: CASSVLGEKLFF. The J gene is TRBJ1-4, the V gene TRBV9, with no clear D. Deletions cut 1 base from V and 8 bases from J, with 6 bases between. CDR3 length: 12 amino acids. CDR1 and CDR2 (germline): SGDLS, YYNGEE.

In the case of this clone: One end of the junction is discordant with germline, which a read error may explain. V usage is TRBV11-2 and J usage is TRBJ2-7; the D is unclear. Per germline, CDR1 SGHAT and CDR2 FQNNGV. The CDR3 spans 11 residues. The CDR3 DNA reads as TGTGCCAGCAGCTTACTCTACGGGCAGTACTTC. Translated: CASSLLYGQYF.

The V and J genes are TRBV18 and TRBJ2-5; 7 nucleotides match TRBD1. Trimming took 3 bases from V and 2 from J; bases not matched to a gene: 12. The germline gives CDR1 KGHSH, CDR2 LQKENI. This CDR3 region has 17 residues. The CDR3 nucleotides read TGTGCCAGCTCACCGACAGGGCCCTACTCCCTTCAAGAGACCCAGTACTTC. Its translation is CASSPTGPYSLQETQYF.

The chain carries TRBV10-3 and TRBJ2-3; no clear D gene. Germline values: CDR1 ENHRY, CDR2 SYGVKD. The V end was cut by 0 bases, the J end by 2 bases, with 9 bases between. The CDR3 length is 15 residues. The CDR3 here is CAISESGLYTDTQYF. For the CDR3, the DNA is TGTGCCATCAGTGAGTCCGGGTTATACACAGATACGCAGTATTTT.

Concerning this clone itself: Other DNA sequences in this sample translate to the same CDR3. The chain combines TRBV5-1 with TRBJ2-7; 9 bases align to TRBD1. Losses at the gene ends were 4 bases for V and 4 bases for J; bases not matched to a gene: 6. The CDR3 extends over 14 amino acids. Germline V gene data show CDR1 as SGHRS and CDR2 as YFSETQ. CDR3 residues: CASSRDRGSYEQYF. In DNA form, the CDR3 reads TGCGCCAGCAGCCGCGACAGGGGGTCGTACGAGCAGTACTTC.